This TCR beta chain derives from a study of T cells in Graves' hyperthyroidism and ophthalmopathy. Whole-study context: Peripheral blood samples were taken at initial diagnosis, prior to any treatment. Whole-study findings and limits: In the blood, most expanded thyroid clonotypes above 0.001 appeared as well.

Diagnoses were established using clinical symptoms, serum thyroxine and TRAb, thyroid ultrasound and orbital computed tomography. This clonotype was counted ten times or more. Antigen unknown. The source material, RNA transcripts, was used to amplify TCR beta CDR3 regions. The HTBI primer set drove a first-round RT-PCR of the TCR CDR3. TCRdb used MiXCR to reprocess the multiplex PCR reads, holding one entry per CDR3 protein. The data contain approximately 380,000 distinct CDR3 sequences, about 18% of them singletons. Trimming removed 6 bases from V and 4 bases from J; junction bases left unmatched: 11. The CDR3 runs 16 residues. Germline-derived CDR1 and CDR2 are SGHRS and YFSETQ.

The clonotype originates from a man between 18 and 29 years old with Graves' ophthalmopathy. The specimen sequenced was blood. The gene calls are TRBV5-1 and TRBJ2-2; 8 nucleotides match TRBD1. DNA for the CDR3: TGCGCCAGCACAAAGACAGGGGATTCGTCCACCGGGGAGCTGTTTTTT. Translated, it gives CASTKTGDSSTGELFF.